This T cell receptor (beta chain) is drawn from a study of T cell responses to AZD1222 COVID-19 vaccine. Turning to this clone: What it binds is not known.

Trimming removed 0 bases from V and 7 bases from J, with 15 bases in between. The CDR3 has 16 residues. Germline CDR1 is KGHDR and CDR2 is SFDVKD. Study findings and constraints: With two AZD1222 doses given, Spike-specific TCR breadth and depth both rose.

TCRdb's table, derived via immunoSEQ multiplex PCR, lists solely in-frame clones and lacks some. The table lists approximately 110,000 clones, about 89% of them singletons. Here the sequenced sample was peripheral blood, taken on day 0 of AZD1222 vaccination. The source is an adult in good health. This rearrangement joins TRBV24-1 to TRBJ2-1; D may be TRBD2 (6 bases). The CDR3 protein is CATSDLGFPGGNEQFF. CDR3 nucleotide sequence: TGTGCCACCAGTGATTTGGGTTTCCCTGGGGGGAATGAGCAGTTCTTC.